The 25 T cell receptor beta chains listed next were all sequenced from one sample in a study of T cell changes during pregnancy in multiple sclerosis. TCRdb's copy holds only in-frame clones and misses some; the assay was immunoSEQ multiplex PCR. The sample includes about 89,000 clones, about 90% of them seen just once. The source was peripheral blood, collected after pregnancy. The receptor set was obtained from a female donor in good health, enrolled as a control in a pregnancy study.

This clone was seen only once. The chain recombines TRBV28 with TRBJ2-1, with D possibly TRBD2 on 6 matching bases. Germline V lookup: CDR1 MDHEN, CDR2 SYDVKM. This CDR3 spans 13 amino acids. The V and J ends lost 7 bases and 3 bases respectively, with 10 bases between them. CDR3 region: CASTGALYNEQFF. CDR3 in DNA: TGTGCCAGCACGGGAGCCCTCTACAATGAGCAGTTCTTC. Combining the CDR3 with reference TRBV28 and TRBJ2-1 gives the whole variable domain DVKVTQSSRYLVKRTGEKVFLECVQDMDHENMFWYRQDPGLGLRLIYFSYDVKMKEKGDIPEGYSVSREKKERFSLILESASTNQTSMYLCASTGALYNEQFFGPGTRLTVL.

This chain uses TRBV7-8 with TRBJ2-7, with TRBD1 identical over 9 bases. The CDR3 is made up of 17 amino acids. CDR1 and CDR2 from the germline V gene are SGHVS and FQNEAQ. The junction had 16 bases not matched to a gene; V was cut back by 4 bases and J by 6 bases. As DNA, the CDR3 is TGTGCCAGCAGCTCCAGGGTAGTCCCTTTGGACAGGGGCGAGCAGTACTTC. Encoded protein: CASSSRVVPLDRGEQYF.

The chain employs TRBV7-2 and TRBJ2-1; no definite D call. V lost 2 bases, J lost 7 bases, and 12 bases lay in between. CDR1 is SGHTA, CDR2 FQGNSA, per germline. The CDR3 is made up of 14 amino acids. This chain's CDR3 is CASSLTPTKNEQFF. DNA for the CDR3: TGTGCCAGCAGCTTAACCCCTACGAAAAATGAGCAGTTCTTC.

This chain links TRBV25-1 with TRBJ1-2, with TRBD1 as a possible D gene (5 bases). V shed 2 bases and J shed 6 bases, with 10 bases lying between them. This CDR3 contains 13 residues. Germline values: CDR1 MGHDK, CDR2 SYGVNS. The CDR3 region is CASSERAGHGYTF. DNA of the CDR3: TGTGCCAGCAGTGAAAGGGCAGGGCATGGCTACACCTTC.

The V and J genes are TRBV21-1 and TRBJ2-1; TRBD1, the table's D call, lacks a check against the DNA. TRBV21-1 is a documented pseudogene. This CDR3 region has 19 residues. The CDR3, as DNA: TGTGCCAGCAGCCCCCCCCCTATACTGGGGGCCCTCCCCTACAATGAGCAGTTCTTC. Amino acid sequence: CASSPPPILGALPYNEQFF.

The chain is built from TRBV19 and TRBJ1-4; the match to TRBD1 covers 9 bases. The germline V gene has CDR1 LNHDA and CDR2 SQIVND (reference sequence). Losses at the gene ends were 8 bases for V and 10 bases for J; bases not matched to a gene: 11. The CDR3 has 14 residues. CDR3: CASRTGEGSGKLFF. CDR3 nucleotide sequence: TGTGCCAGTCGGACAGGGGAGGGTTCGGGAAAACTGTTTTTT.

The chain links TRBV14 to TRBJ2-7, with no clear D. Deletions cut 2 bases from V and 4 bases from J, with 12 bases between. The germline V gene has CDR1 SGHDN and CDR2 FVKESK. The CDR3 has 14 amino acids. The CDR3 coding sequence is TGTGCCAGCAGCCAATATTCGTTTGTGTACGAGCAGTACTTC. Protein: CASSQYSFVYEQYF.

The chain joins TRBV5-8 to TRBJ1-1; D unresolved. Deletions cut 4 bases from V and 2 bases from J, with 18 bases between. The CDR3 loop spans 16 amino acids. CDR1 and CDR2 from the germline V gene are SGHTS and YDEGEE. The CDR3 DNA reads TGTGCCAGCAGCCCCGGTTTGGCAGGAACTAACACTGAAGCTTTCTTT. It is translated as CASSPGLAGTNTEAFF.

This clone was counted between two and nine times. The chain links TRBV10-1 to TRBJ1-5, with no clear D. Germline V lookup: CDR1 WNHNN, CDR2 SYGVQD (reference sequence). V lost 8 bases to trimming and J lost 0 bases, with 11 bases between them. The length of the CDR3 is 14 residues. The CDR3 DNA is TGCGCCAGCTGCCACAGAGATAGCAATCAGCCCCAGCATTTT. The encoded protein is CASCHRDSNQPQHF.

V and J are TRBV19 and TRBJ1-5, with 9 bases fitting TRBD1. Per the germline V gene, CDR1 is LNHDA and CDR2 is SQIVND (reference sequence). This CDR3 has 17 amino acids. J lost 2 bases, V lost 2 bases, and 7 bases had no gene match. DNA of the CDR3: TGTGCCAGTAGTATAATCGGGACAGGGAATGGCAATCAGCCCCAGCATTTT. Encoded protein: CASSIIGTGNGNQPQHF.

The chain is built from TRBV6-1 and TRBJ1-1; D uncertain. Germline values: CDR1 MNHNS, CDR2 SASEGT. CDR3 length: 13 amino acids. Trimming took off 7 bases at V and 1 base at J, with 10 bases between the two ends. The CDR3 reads CASTEHQNTEAFF. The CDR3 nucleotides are TGTGCCAGCACCGAACACCAGAACACTGAAGCTTTCTTT.

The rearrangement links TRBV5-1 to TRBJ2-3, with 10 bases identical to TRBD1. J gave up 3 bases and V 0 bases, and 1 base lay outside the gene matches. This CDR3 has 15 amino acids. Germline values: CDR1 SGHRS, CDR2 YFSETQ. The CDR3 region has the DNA TGCGCCAGCAGCTTGGTGGGACAGGGGACAGATACGCAGTATTTT. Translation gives CASSLVGQGTDTQYF. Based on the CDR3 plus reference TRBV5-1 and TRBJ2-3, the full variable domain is KAGVTQTPRYLIKTRGQQVTLSCSPISGHRSVSWYQQTPGQGLQFLFEYFSETQRNKGNFPGRFSGRQFSNSRSEMNVSTLELGDSALYLCASSLVGQGTDTQYFGPGTRLTVL.

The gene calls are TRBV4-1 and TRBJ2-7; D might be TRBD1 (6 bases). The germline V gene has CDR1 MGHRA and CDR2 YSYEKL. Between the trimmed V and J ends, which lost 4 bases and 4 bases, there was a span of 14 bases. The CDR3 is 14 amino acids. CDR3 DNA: TGCGCCAGCAGCCCTTCGGGACAACCATACGAGCAGTACTTC. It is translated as CASSPSGQPYEQYF.

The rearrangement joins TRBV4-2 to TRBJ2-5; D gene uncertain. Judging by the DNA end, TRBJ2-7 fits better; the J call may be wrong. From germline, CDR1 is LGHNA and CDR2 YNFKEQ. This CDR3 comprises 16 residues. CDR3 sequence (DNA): TGTGCCAGCAGCCTTAACCGTGCGAATAGCCAACACGAGCAGTACTTC. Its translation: CASSLNRANSQHEQYF.

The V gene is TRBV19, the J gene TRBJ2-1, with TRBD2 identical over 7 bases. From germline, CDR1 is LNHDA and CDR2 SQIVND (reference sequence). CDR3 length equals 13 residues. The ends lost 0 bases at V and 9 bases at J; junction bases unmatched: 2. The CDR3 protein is CASSIEGEGEQFF. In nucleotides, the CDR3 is TGTGCCAGTAGTATAGAAGGGGAGGGTGAGCAGTTCTTC. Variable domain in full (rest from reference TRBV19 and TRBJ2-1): DGGITQSPKYLFRKEGQNVTLSCEQNLNHDAMYWYRQDPGQGLRLIYYSQIVNDFQKGDIAEGYSVSREKKESFPLTVTSAQKNPTAFYLCASSIEGEGEQFFGPGTRLTVL.

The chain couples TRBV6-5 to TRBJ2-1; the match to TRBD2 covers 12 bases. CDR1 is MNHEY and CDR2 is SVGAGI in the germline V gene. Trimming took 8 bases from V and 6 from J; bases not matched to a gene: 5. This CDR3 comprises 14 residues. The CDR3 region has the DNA TGTGCCAGCGCGCCGGGACTAGCGGGCAATGAGCAGTTCTTC. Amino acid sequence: CASAPGLAGNEQFF.

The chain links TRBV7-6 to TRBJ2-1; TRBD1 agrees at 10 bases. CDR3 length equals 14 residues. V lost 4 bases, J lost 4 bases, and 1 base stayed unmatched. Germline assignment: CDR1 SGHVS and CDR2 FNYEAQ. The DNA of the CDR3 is TGTGCCAGCAGCTGGACAGGGGGATACAATGAGCAGTTCTTC. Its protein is CASSWTGGYNEQFF. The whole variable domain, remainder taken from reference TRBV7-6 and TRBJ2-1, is GAGVSQSPRYKVTKRGQDVALRCDPISGHVSLYWYRQALGQGPEFLTYFNYEAQQDKSGLPNDRFSAERPEGSISTLTIQRTEQRDSAMYRCASSWTGGYNEQFFGPGTRLTVL.

Here the CDR3 reads CASRMGQLDGYTF. The CDR3 DNA is TGTGCCAGCAGAATGGGACAGCTTGATGGCTACACCTTC. The J gene is TRBJ1-2, the V gene TRBV6-6; 7 bases line up with TRBD1. This CDR3 contains 13 residues. CDR1 is MNHNY and CDR2 is SVGAGI in the germline V gene (reference sequence). After removal of 6 bases from V and 6 bases from J, the junction contained 7 bases not matched to a gene.

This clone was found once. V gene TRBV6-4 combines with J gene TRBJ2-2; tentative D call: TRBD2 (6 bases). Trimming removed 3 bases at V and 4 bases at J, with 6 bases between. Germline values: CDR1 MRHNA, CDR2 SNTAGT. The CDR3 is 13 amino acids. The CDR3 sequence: CASSETSTGELFF. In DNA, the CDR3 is TGTGCCAGCAGTGAGACTAGCACCGGGGAGCTGTTTTTT.

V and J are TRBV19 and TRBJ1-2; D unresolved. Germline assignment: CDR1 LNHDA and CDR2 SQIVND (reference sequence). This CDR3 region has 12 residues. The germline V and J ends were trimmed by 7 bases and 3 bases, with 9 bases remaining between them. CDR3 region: CASTGLHYGYTF. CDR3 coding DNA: TGTGCCAGTACAGGCCTTCACTATGGCTACACCTTC.

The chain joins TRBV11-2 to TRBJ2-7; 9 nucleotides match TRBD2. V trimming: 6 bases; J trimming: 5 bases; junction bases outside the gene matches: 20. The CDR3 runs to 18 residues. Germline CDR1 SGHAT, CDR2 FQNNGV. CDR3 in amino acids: CASRTQRGRSSGNHEQYF. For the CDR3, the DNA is TGTGCCAGCAGGACCCAACGGGGGAGGTCTAGCGGGAATCACGAGCAGTACTTC. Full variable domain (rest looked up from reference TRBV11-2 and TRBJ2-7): EAGVAQSPRYKIIEKRQSVAFWCNPISGHATLYWYQQILGQGPKLLIQFQNNGVVDDSQLPKDRFSAERLKGVDSTLKIQPAKLEDSAVYLCASRTQRGRSSGNHEQYFGPGTRLTVT.

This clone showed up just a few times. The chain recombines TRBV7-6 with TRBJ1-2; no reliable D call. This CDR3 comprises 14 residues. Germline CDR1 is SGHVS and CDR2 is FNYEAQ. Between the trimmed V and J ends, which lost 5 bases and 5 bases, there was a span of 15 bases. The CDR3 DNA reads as TGTGCCAGCAGCCCCTCCGGCGGTCCATATGGCTACACCTTC. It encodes CASSPSGGPYGYTF.

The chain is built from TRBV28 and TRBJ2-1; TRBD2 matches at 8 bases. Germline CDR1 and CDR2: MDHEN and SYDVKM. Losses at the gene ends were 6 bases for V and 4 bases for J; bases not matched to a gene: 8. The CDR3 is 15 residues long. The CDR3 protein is CASSPSLAGYNEQFF. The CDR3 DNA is TGTGCCAGCAGCCCATCGCTAGCGGGTTACAATGAGCAGTTCTTC.

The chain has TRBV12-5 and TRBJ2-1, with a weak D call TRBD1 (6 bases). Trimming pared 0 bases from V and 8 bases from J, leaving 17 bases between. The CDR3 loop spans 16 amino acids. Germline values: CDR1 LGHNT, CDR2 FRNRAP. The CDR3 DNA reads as TGTGCTAGTGGTTTGGTGAAGACAGGTTCAGGCGATGAGCAGTTCTTC. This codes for CASGLVKTGSGDEQFF.

CDR3 sequence reads: CASSSRDRGNTEAFF. The CDR3, as DNA: TGTGCCAGCAGCTCCCGGGACAGGGGGAACACTGAAGCTTTCTTT. The genes are TRBV7-9 and TRBJ1-1, with 10 bases fitting TRBD1. The V gene end was trimmed by 4 bases and the J gene end by 1 base; junction bases not matched to a gene: 3. The CDR3 is made up of 15 amino acids. From germline, CDR1 is SEHNR and CDR2 FQNEAQ (reference sequence).